This T cell receptor beta chain was retrieved from a study of patients and donors after allogeneic stem cell transplantation (TCRdb year 2020). This clonotype was recorded many times. The antigen it recognizes is unknown. Within one base of it there is no much larger clone, and no base qualities were kept. Receptor amplification or capture employed RT-PCR. Sequencing took place on a NextSeq 550. The raw public data were reprocessed by TCRdb itself: fastp quality trimming at Q25, MiXCR clonotype calling, in-frame beta chains only. Rows with one shared CDR3 protein collapse into an entry with the most common genes and DNA. This sample comprises roughly 30,000 distinct CDR3 sequences, around 7% of them detected only once. The ten largest clones represent nearly 35% of the sample. From cysteine to phenylalanine, the CDR3 is 16 amino acids long. CDR3 DNA only is kept here, 48 bases in frame from base 1. Unmatched junction bases come to 6, with V trimmed by 4 bases and J by 0 bases. CDR1 and CDR2, looked up from the germline V gene, are KGHSH and LQKENI.

The chain is made from TRBV18 and TRBJ1-3; 7 central bases correspond to TRBD1. The source material was blood, either unsorted or a sorted T cell fraction (not recorded which). The origin of this receptor is a human donor who was either an allogeneic HSCT recipient or a stem cell or donor lymphocyte infusion donor (not recorded which). It is not recorded whose cells these are; they may come from a transplant donor. At the DNA level, the sequence is TGTGCCAGCTCACTTGGGACAGCCTTCTCTGGAAACACCATATATTTT. This sequence encodes CASSLGTAFSGNTIYF.